This T cell receptor (beta chain) was obtained from a study of T-cell reconstitution after alpha-beta-depleted transplantation in children. Broader study findings: One year after transplant, T-cell counts and diversity came mostly from newly produced T cells. Where some patients showed high TCRbeta diversity at day 60, it came from recipient T cells and thymic progenitors that had survived. Where alpha-beta T cells came from about two months after transplant was reportedly several hundred expanded graft clones.

Unique molecular identifiers tagged the TCRbeta library. From the PCR reads, TCRdb called clonotypes with MiXCR, one entry per CDR3 protein. The sample carries a few hundred thousand distinct CDR3 sequences, over 40% recorded once. Notes on this clonotype: Its antigen is as yet unknown.

Germline CDR1 MDHEN, CDR2 SYDVKM. Trimming stripped 4 bases from V and 1 base from J, with 18 bases between. This CDR3 comprises 17 residues. The sequence was collected from a girl aged 2-9 years with aplastic anemia, due to receive a stem cell transplant. Source: PBMCs, taken before TCRalphabeta/CD19-depleted stem cell transplant. The chain carries TRBV28 and TRBJ2-3; possibly TRBD1 for D (7 bases). The CDR3 loop reads CASSSFRGTVRTDTQYF. The CDR3 DNA follows: TGTGCCAGCAGTTCCTTTCGGGGGACAGTACGCACAGATACGCAGTATTTT.